What follows are 10 T cell receptor beta chains derived from one specimen sequenced in a study of blood T cell repertoires in COVID-19. Sequenced by immunoSEQ multiplex PCR; TCRdb stores in-frame clones only, minus some. Of around 250,000 clones in the sample, 70% to 90% were seen once. Sequencing was performed on PBMCs or T cells enriched from blood (not recorded which). Receptors were obtained from a woman aged 35 to 49 with acute COVID-19.

The CDR3 reads CATSDLGQGSYNEQFF. For the CDR3, the DNA is TGTGCCACCAGTGATTTAGGGCAGGGCTCCTACAATGAGCAGTTCTTC. This chain connects TRBV24-1 to TRBJ2-1; possible D gene TRBD1, 5 bases. Trimming took 1 base from V and 0 from J, leaving 9 bases between them. The length of the CDR3 is 16 residues. Germline assignment: CDR1 KGHDR and CDR2 SFDVKD.

The CDR3 region is CASNHDRDQETQYF. The CDR3 DNA reads as TGCGCCAGCAACCACGACAGGGACCAAGAGACCCAGTACTTC. The rearrangement links TRBV5-1 to TRBJ2-5; the match to TRBD1 covers 7 bases. Trimming took 6 bases from V and 0 from J; bases not matched to a gene: 5. The length of the CDR3 is 14 residues. The V gene's germline CDR1 is SGHRS and CDR2 YFSETQ.

The V and J genes are TRBV18 and TRBJ2-7; maybe TRBD2 (5 bases). The CDR3 is made up of 13 amino acids. The V end was cut by 2 bases, the J end by 3 bases, with 8 bases between. Germline-derived CDR1 and CDR2 are KGHSH and LQKENI. Written as DNA, the CDR3 is TGTGCCAGCTCACCATTAGGAGGCTACGAGCAGTACTTC. Encoded protein: CASSPLGGYEQYF.

This chain connects TRBV5-1 to TRBJ2-5; D gene uncertain. The CDR3 is 11 amino acids. Germline CDR1 SGHRS, CDR2 YFSETQ. V lost 4 bases to trimming and J lost 2 bases, with 3 bases between them. The CDR3 DNA follows: TGCGCCAGCAGCCGTCAAGAGACCCAGTACTTC. Its protein product is CASSRQETQYF.

This rearrangement joins TRBV11-2 to TRBJ2-7; 8 positions agree with TRBD2. CDR3 length: 15 residues. J gave up 6 bases and V 7 bases, and 14 bases lay outside the gene matches. Germline assignment: CDR1 SGHAT and CDR2 FQNNGV. CDR3 residues: CASTLRAGTRGEQYF. In nucleotides, the CDR3 is TGTGCCAGCACCCTCCGGGCCGGGACTAGGGGCGAGCAGTACTTC.

The V call is TRBV2, the J call TRBJ2-7, with 7 bases that match TRBD2. J lost 0 bases, V lost 8 bases, and 13 bases had no gene match. The CDR3 is 16 residues long. Germline loops: CDR1 SNHLY, CDR2 FYNNEI. In DNA, the CDR3 is TGTGCCAGCCAACACTATAGGGCGGGGGTCTCCTACGAGCAGTACTTC. This gives the protein CASQHYRAGVSYEQYF.

The genes are TRBV28 and TRBJ1-1; D remains unclear. The CDR3 spans 13 residues. Trimming left V 8 bases short and J 3 bases short, with 13 bases between. Germline V gives CDR1 MDHEN, CDR2 SYDVKM. The CDR3 nucleotides are TGTGCCAGCGGGGAGGGTAGTTACACTGAAGCTTTCTTT. Translation: CASGEGSYTEAFF.

The chain links TRBV3-1 (or the pseudogene TRBV3-2) to TRBJ1-4; D might be TRBD1 (6 bases). The germline CDR1 and CDR2 sequences are LGHDT and YNNKEL (reference sequence). CDR3 length equals 12 residues. Trimming stripped 4 bases from V and 11 bases from J, with 11 bases between. The CDR3 nucleotides read TGTGCCAGCAGCCCCACAGGACAGAAACTGTTTTTT. Translated, it gives CASSPTGQKLFF.

This clone appeared a few times. The chain employs TRBV9 and TRBJ2-3; D ambiguous. CDR1 SGDLS and CDR2 YYNGEE come from the germline V gene. This CDR3 is built from 12 residues. Trimming pared 4 bases from V and 3 bases from J, leaving 6 bases between. This chain's CDR3 is CASSPVTDTQYF. In nucleotides, the CDR3 is TGTGCCAGCAGCCCGGTAACAGATACGCAGTATTTT. Looking up the rest from reference TRBV9 and TRBJ2-3 gives the full variable domain: DSGVTQTPKHLITATGQRVTLRCSPRSGDLSVYWYQQSLDQGLQFLIQYYNGEERAKGNILERFSAQQFPDLHSELNLSSLELGDSALYFCASSPVTDTQYFGPGTRLTVL.

V usage is TRBV30 and J usage is TRBJ1-2; TRBD1 matches 7 bases. This CDR3 comprises 15 residues. V shed 0 bases and J 4 bases; nucleotides not matched to a gene: 8. Germline V gene data show CDR1 as GTSNPN and CDR2 as SVGIG (reference sequence). The CDR3 DNA reads TGTGCCTGGAGTGTACTTGAGGGGGCCGGCTATGGCTACACCTTC. It is translated as CAWSVLEGAGYGYTF.